A single sample is the source of the 31 T cell receptor beta chains below, sequenced in a study of neurological immune-mediated disorders. Via MiXCR, TCRdb re-called the 5' RACE reads, giving one row per CDR3 protein. The sample yields approximately 100,000 distinct CDR3 sequences, less than 14% seen once. Described time point: longitudinal time-point 3. The sample comprised PBMCs. The receptors stem from a female donor with HTLV-1-associated myelopathy (HAM/TSP).

This clonotype was counted ten times or more. The chain links TRBV24-1 to TRBJ2-5; D is possibly TRBD2 (6 bases). V shed 4 bases and J shed 7 bases, with 12 bases lying between them. Looked up from germline, CDR1 is KGHDR and CDR2 is SFDVKD. The CDR3 covers 13 residues. CDR3 amino acids: CATSDRSGGTQYF. Written as DNA, the CDR3 is TGTGCCACCAGTGACCGCTCCGGGGGGACCCAGTACTTC.

As regards this clonotype: This clone may be a read error of a much larger clone one base away. This chain joins TRBV25-1 and TRBJ1-3; D gene ambiguous. Looked up from germline, CDR1 is MGHDK and CDR2 is SYGVNS. The length of the CDR3 is 13 residues. CDR3 sequence reads: CASSVGSGNNIYF. The CDR3 region has the DNA TGTGCCAGCAGTGTGGGCTCTGGAAACAACATATATTTT. The full variable domain, rest sourced from reference TRBV25-1 and TRBJ1-3, is EADIYQTPRYLVIGTGKKITLECSQTMGHDKMYWYQQDPGMELHLIHYSYGVNSTEKGDLSSESTVSRIRTEHFPLTLESARPSHTSQYLCASSVGSGNNIYFGEGSWLTVV.

The CDR3 DNA sequence: TGTGCCAGCAGCGGACAGAGGAAGGAGACCCAGTACTTC. Translated: CASSGQRKETQYF. The chain is built from TRBV6-6 and TRBJ2-5; D is possibly TRBD1 (6 bases). The CDR3 extends over 13 amino acids. Trimming shortened V by 6 bases and J by 5 bases, and 13 bases separated the two germline ends. The V gene's germline CDR1 is MNHNY and CDR2 SVGAGI (reference sequence).

This clonotype occurred a few times. The rearrangement links TRBV5-1 to TRBJ1-2; weak D call: TRBD1 (6 bases). Trimming removed 0 bases at V and 8 bases at J, with 11 bases between. The CDR3 consists of 13 residues. The germline V gene has CDR1 SGHRS and CDR2 YFSETQ. CDR3 amino acids: CASSLVGARGYTF. The CDR3 DNA reads TGCGCCAGCAGCTTGGTGGGGGCTAGGGGCTACACCTTC.

This clonotype appeared many times. This chain connects TRBV12-3 or TRBV12-4 to TRBJ2-4; 7 positions match TRBD2. The CDR3 sequence is 15 residues long. J was trimmed by 3 bases and V by 3 bases; bases with no gene match: 5. CDR3 DNA: TGTGCCAGCAGTTTTTTGGGGGAGGGCAAAAACATTCAGTACTTC. This sequence encodes CASSFLGEGKNIQYF.

This clonotype was detected many times. J is TRBJ2-7 and V is TRBV3-1; possibly TRBD1 for D (6 bases). Germline loops: CDR1 LGHDT, CDR2 YNNKEL (reference sequence). The CDR3 spans 13 residues. The V gene lost 3 bases and the J gene lost 5 bases, with 11 bases spanning the gap. The CDR3 DNA reads as TGTGCCAGCAGCCACTACAGGGTCCACGAGCAGTACTTC. It specifies CASSHYRVHEQYF.

The rearrangement joins TRBV19 to TRBJ1-1; 7 bases align to TRBD1. V dropped 6 bases and J dropped 0; count of bases not matched to a gene: 7. In germline, CDR1 is LNHDA, CDR2 SQIVND (reference sequence). This CDR3 has 15 residues. This CDR3 is CASSRQGYMNTEAFF. For the CDR3, the DNA is TGTGCCAGTAGCCGACAGGGCTACATGAACACTGAAGCTTTCTTT. Full variable domain (outside the CDR3, taken from reference TRBV19 and TRBJ1-1): DGGITQSPKYLFRKEGQNVTLSCEQNLNHDAMYWYRQDPGQGLRLIYYSQIVNDFQKGDIAEGYSVSREKKESFPLTVTSAQKNPTAFYLCASSRQGYMNTEAFFGQGTRLTVV.

This clonotype was found many times. The genes are TRBV12-3 or TRBV12-4 and TRBJ2-5, with 7 positions matching TRBD2. The CDR3 has 16 residues. V shed 3 bases, J shed 5 bases, and the junction held 12 bases outside the gene matches. The CDR3, as DNA: TGTGCCAGCAGTTTCCTGGGGGGGGATAGCGGGGAGACCCAGTACTTC. Translation gives CASSFLGGDSGETQYF.

Ten or more counts support this clonotype. The V and J genes are TRBV12-3 or TRBV12-4 and TRBJ1-6; the D gene is possibly TRBD1 (5 bases). The V and J ends lost 7 bases and 3 bases respectively, with 19 bases between them. CDR3 length: 17 residues. DNA for the CDR3: TGTGCCAGCACCGGTTCCTGGGGGAATTACTATAATTCACCCCTCCACTTT. Translated, it gives CASTGSWGNYYNSPLHF.

This clonotype was observed at least ten times. The chain uses TRBV12-3 or TRBV12-4 and TRBJ2-2, with D possibly being TRBD1 or TRBD2 (5 bases each). The length of the CDR3 is 15 residues. V lost 3 bases and J 6 bases, leaving 14 bases between the germline ends. The chain's CDR3 is CASSFGTTVAGELFF. The CDR3 nucleotides read TGTGCCAGCAGTTTCGGGACGACTGTCGCCGGGGAGCTGTTTTTT.

In this sample, this clonotype turned up many times. The rearrangement joins TRBV20-1 to TRBJ2-1; 14 bases align to TRBD2. V lost 1 base to trimming and J lost 8 bases; unmatched junction nucleotides: 4. Germline V CDR1 and CDR2: DFQATT, SNEGSKA (reference sequence). The CDR3 is 15 amino acids. CDR3 sequence reads: CSARATSGGAYEQFF. The CDR3 DNA reads TGCAGTGCTAGAGCGACTAGCGGGGGGGCCTATGAGCAGTTCTTC.

This clonotype was recorded many times. The J gene is TRBJ1-6, the V gene TRBV20-1; 7 bases are shared with TRBD1. Looked up from germline, CDR1 is DFQATT and CDR2 is SNEGSKA (reference sequence). Trimming cost V 5 bases and J 5 bases; bases outside gene matches: 9. This CDR3 is 15 amino acids long. CDR3 amino acids: CSAVIGTANNSPLHF. The CDR3 nucleotides are TGCAGTGCTGTTATAGGGACAGCAAATAATTCACCCCTCCACTTT.

This clonotype appeared many times. The genes are TRBV7-9 and TRBJ2-3; D gene ambiguous. Germline values: CDR1 SEHNR, CDR2 FQNEAQ (reference sequence). The CDR3 has 14 amino acids. The V and J ends lost 2 bases and 5 bases respectively, with 11 bases between them. Here the CDR3 DNA reads TGTGCCAGCAGCTTAAGAGGAATCAGAGATACGCAGTATTTT. This codes for CASSLRGIRDTQYF.

This clonotype was recorded at least ten times. CDR3 sequence: CASSLEGSYNEKLFF. The CDR3 DNA is TGCGCCAGCAGCTTGGAGGGGTCTTATAATGAAAAACTGTTTTTT. This sequence joins TRBV5-1 and TRBJ1-4, with a tentative D call TRBD1 (5 bases). The V end lost 0 bases, the J end lost 4 bases, and 10 bases lay between the germline ends. Germline V gene data show CDR1 as SGHRS and CDR2 as YFSETQ. The CDR3 runs to 15 residues. The full variable domain, rest sourced from reference TRBV5-1 and TRBJ1-4, is KAGVTQTPRYLIKTRGQQVTLSCSPISGHRSVSWYQQTPGQGLQFLFEYFSETQRNKGNFPGRFSGRQFSNSRSEMNVSTLELGDSALYLCASSLEGSYNEKLFFGSGTQLSVL.

The chain couples TRBV7-2 to TRBJ2-6; 7 bases align to TRBD2. This CDR3 is 18 amino acids long. J was trimmed by 2 bases and V by 1 base; bases with no gene match: 8. The germline V gene has CDR1 SGHTA and CDR2 FQGNSA. DNA of the CDR3: TGTGCCAGCAGCTTAGAACGGGACTATATACCTGGGGCCAACGTCCTGACTTTC. This sequence encodes CASSLERDYIPGANVLTF.

This clonotype occurred many times. This sequence joins TRBV20-1 and TRBJ1-4; D is ambiguous. The ends were cut back, 1 base at V and 4 bases at J, with 7 bases in the middle. Germline assignment: CDR1 DFQATT and CDR2 SNEGSKA (reference sequence). The CDR3 has 13 amino acids. The CDR3 DNA reads TGCAGTGCTAGAGTAACCCGTAATGAAAAACTGTTTTTT. The encoded protein is CSARVTRNEKLFF.

J is TRBJ2-3 and V is TRBV5-5; no clear D gene. The CDR3 consists of 15 residues. Germline V lookup: CDR1 SGHKS, CDR2 YYEKEE (reference sequence). Trimming took off 1 base at V and 4 bases at J, with 13 bases between the two ends. This chain's CDR3 is CASSLQVSPADTQYF. The CDR3 coding sequence is TGTGCCAGCAGCTTGCAAGTCAGCCCCGCAGATACGCAGTATTTT.

Many counts were recorded for this clonotype. The chain uses TRBV5-5 and TRBJ2-1; 10 positions match TRBD2. The V gene's germline CDR1 is SGHKS and CDR2 YYEKEE (reference sequence). With 0 bases clipped from V and 8 bases from J, the junction kept 8 bases outside the gene matches. There are 16 residues in the CDR3. For the CDR3, the DNA is TGTGCCAGCAGCTTGGCCAAGCGGGGGGGCCTCGATGAGCAGTTCTTC. This translates into CASSLAKRGGLDEQFF.

The J gene is TRBJ2-3, the V gene TRBV29-1, with TRBD1 identical over 8 bases. V lost 4 bases and J lost 2; bases outside the gene matches: 8. The CDR3 totals 15 residues. Looked up from germline, CDR1 is SQVTM and CDR2 is ANQGSEA. The CDR3 spells CSVGGRDRPTDTQYF. CDR3 DNA sequence: TGCAGCGTTGGCGGCCGGGACAGGCCCACAGATACGCAGTATTTT.

In this sample, this clonotype turned up many times. This sequence joins TRBV5-1 and TRBJ1-1; TRBD1 might be the D (5 bases). Deletions cut 0 bases from V and 5 bases from J, with 14 bases between. This CDR3 is built from 15 residues. From germline, CDR1 is SGHRS and CDR2 YFSETQ. The CDR3: CASSLAWGSGTEAFF. CDR3 nucleotides: TGCGCCAGCAGCTTGGCCTGGGGCAGTGGGACTGAAGCTTTCTTT.

This clonotype appeared many times. The chain links TRBV5-1 to TRBJ2-2; D uncertain. Germline CDR1 is SGHRS and CDR2 is YFSETQ. The CDR3 is 15 residues long. Between the trimmed V and J ends, which lost 0 bases and 6 bases, there was a span of 12 bases. The CDR3 reads CASSLVGGVPGELFF. The CDR3 coding sequence is TGCGCCAGCAGCTTGGTCGGCGGAGTCCCCGGGGAGCTGTTTTTT. The variable domain in full, with the rest retrieved from reference TRBV5-1 and TRBJ2-2, is KAGVTQTPRYLIKTRGQQVTLSCSPISGHRSVSWYQQTPGQGLQFLFEYFSETQRNKGNFPGRFSGRQFSNSRSEMNVSTLELGDSALYLCASSLVGGVPGELFFGEGSRLTVL.

There are many counts of this clonotype. The chain joins TRBV15 to TRBJ1-5; D unclear. V gave up 1 base and J gave up 6 bases, with 7 bases separating them. The germline gives CDR1 LNHNV, CDR2 YYDKDF (reference sequence). The CDR3 is made up of 13 amino acids. The CDR3 nucleotides read TGTGCCACCAGCAGAGGGGTGGGTCAGCCCCAGCATTTT. It translates to CATSRGVGQPQHF.

This clonotype was seen ten or more times. The rearrangement uses TRBV24-1 and TRBJ2-7, with D perhaps TRBD2 (6 bases). The V and J ends lost 3 bases and 2 bases respectively, with 16 bases between them. The CDR3 sequence is 16 residues long. Germline V lookup: CDR1 KGHDR, CDR2 SFDVKD. The CDR3 spells CATSDGGGFVPYEQYF. As DNA, the CDR3 is TGTGCCACCAGTGATGGGGGAGGCTTTGTCCCCTACGAGCAGTACTTC.

This clonotype has at least ten counts. The chain has TRBV5-1 and TRBJ2-7; D not certain. This CDR3 has 16 residues. Germline CDR1 and CDR2: SGHRS and YFSETQ. With 4 bases removed from V and 4 bases from J, the gap between germline ends came to 21 bases. CDR3 residues: CASSPGRQQGAYEQYF. The CDR3 nucleotides read TGCGCCAGCAGCCCTGGCCGGCAGCAAGGTGCTTACGAGCAGTACTTC.

This clonotype was counted ten times or more. The chain combines TRBV20-1 with TRBJ2-1; weak D call: TRBD2 (6 bases). V dropped 2 bases and J dropped 2 bases, with 16 bases sitting between them. Germline V gene lookup returns CDR1 DFQATT and CDR2 SNEGSKA (reference sequence). This CDR3 is 16 amino acids long. The CDR3 nucleotides read TGCAGTGCTAGACGGTTAGCGGCCCCTACCTACAATGAGCAGTTCTTC. Amino acid sequence: CSARRLAAPTYNEQFF.

This clonotype was picked up many times. The gene calls are TRBV4-1 and TRBJ2-3, with TRBD2 matching over 7 bases. In germline, CDR1 is MGHRA, CDR2 YSYEKL. The CDR3 extends over 18 amino acids. Losses at the gene ends were 5 bases for V and 1 base for J; bases not matched to a gene: 15. This chain's CDR3 is CASSDKIRTRLRTDTQYF. As DNA, the CDR3 is TGCGCCAGCAGCGACAAGATCAGGACTAGGCTTCGCACAGATACGCAGTATTTT.

This clonotype was found many times. The J gene is TRBJ2-3, the V gene TRBV5-1; tentatively, D is TRBD1 (6 bases). The V and J ends lost 4 bases and 5 bases respectively, with 23 bases between them. This CDR3 region has 17 residues. The germline gives CDR1 SGHRS, CDR2 YFSETQ. The CDR3: CASSTGQGRLRGDTQYF. In nucleotides, the CDR3 is TGCGCCAGCAGCACAGGTCAGGGGCGCCTCCGGGGAGATACGCAGTATTTT.

This clonotype has a count of ten or more. The chain couples TRBV12-3 or TRBV12-4 to TRBJ2-1, with D uncertain. Trimming stripped 3 bases from V and 4 bases from J, with 4 bases between. The CDR3 length is 12 residues. CDR3 sequence (DNA): TGTGCCAGCAGTTTCGGGTACAATGAGCAGTTCTTC. Translation: CASSFGYNEQFF.

In its sample, this clonotype was seen many times. This chain uses TRBV28 with TRBJ2-4; D might be TRBD2 (5 bases). V lost 2 bases, J lost 7 bases, and 15 bases lay in between. The CDR3 totals 15 residues. Looked up from germline, CDR1 is MDHEN and CDR2 is SYDVKM. Written as DNA, the CDR3 is TGTGCCAGCAGTTTACGTCCCGACTGGAGGAACATTCAGTACTTC. It is translated as CASSLRPDWRNIQYF.

The sample holds many counts of this clonotype. The J gene is TRBJ2-4, the V gene TRBV10-3; 13 bases line up with TRBD2. After removal of 0 bases from V and 2 bases from J, the junction contained 10 bases not matched to a gene. This CDR3 is 20 amino acids long. CDR1 and CDR2 from the germline V gene are ENHRY and SYGVKD. In DNA, the CDR3 is TGTGCCATCAGTGAGTCTGGAACTAGCGGGGGGGCCCTTTCCAAAAACATTCAGTACTTC. It specifies CAISESGTSGGALSKNIQYF.

This clonotype was picked up many times. The rearrangement joins TRBV20-1 to TRBJ2-1; TRBD1 matches 9 bases. The CDR3 consists of 13 residues. Germline V CDR1 and CDR2: DFQATT, SNEGSKA (reference sequence). With 6 bases clipped from V and 6 bases from J, the junction kept 6 bases outside the gene matches. The CDR3 sequence: CSAHGTGSNEQFF. The CDR3 coding sequence is TGCAGTGCGCACGGGACAGGGTCCAATGAGCAGTTCTTC.